In this sample, the clone carrying this T cell receptor beta chain turned up many times. Its antigen is not known. In preparing bulk TCR libraries, previously described methods and listed TCR primers were used. MiXCR, run by TCRdb on the PCR reads, gives a single entry per CDR3 protein. The sample has 300,000 to 400,000 distinct CDR3 sequences; about a quarter are singletons. The source of the sample is a study of molecular identifiers for immune sequencing clone quantification. Study-wide context: In replicates, RNA from 20,000 or 100,000 naive CD8 cells was split five ways, four sequenced. Study-wide results and limits: Spiked TCR RNA from one Jurkat cell reportedly showed up when mixed among one million naive cells.

V was trimmed by 1 base and J by 4 bases, leaving 10 bases between them. CDR3 size: 13 residues. The V gene's germline CDR1 is SQVTM and CDR2 ANQGSEA. Input for naive CD8 libraries was about 18,000 to 1,100,000 sorted cells; the RNA fraction used was 10%, 30% or 50%. This sequence originates from a human donor in good health. Some libraries in this study had Jurkat cell RNA spiked in. Sample: naive CD8+ T cells from blood, with Jurkat cell RNA spiked in. Subset of the sample: FACS-sorted CD8+CD4-CCR7+CD45RA+ naive T cells. The chain couples TRBV29-1 to TRBJ2-5; D ambiguous. As DNA, the CDR3 is TGCAGCGTTGAAGGCTGGCGAGCAGAGACCCAGTACTTC. Protein product: CSVEGWRAETQYF.